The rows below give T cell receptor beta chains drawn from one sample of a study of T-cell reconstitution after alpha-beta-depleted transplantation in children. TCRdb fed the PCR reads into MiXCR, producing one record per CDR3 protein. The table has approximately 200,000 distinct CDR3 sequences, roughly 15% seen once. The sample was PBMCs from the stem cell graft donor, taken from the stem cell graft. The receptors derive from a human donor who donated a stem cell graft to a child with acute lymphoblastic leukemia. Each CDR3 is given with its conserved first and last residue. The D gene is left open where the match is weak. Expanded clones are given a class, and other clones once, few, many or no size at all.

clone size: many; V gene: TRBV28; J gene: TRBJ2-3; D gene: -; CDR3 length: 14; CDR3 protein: CASSPTRLGDTQYF; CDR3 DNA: TGTGCCAGCAGCCCGACTAGATTGGGAGATACGCAGTATTTT
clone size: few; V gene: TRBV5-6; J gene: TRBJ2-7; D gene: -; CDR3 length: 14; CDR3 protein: CASSLGQGGGEQYF; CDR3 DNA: TGTGCCAGCAGCTTGGGGCAGGGGGGAGGGGAGCAGTACTTC
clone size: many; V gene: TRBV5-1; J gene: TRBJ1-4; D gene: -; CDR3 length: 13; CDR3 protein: CASSTRDLEKLFF; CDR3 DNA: TGCGCCAGCAGCACCAGGGATTTGGAAAAACTGTTTTTT
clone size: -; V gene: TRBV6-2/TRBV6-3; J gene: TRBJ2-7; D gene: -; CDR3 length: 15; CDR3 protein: CASSYRSGRSYEQYF; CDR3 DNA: TGTGCCAGCAGTTACCGCTCTGGGAGATCCTACGAGCAGTACTTC
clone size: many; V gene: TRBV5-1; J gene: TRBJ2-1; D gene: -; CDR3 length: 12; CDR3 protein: CASTGSYNEQFF; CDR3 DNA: TGCGCCAGCACCGGGAGCTACAATGAGCAGTTCTTC
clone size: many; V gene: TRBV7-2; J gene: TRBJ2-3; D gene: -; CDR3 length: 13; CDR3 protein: CASSAGGTDTQYF; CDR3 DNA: TGTGCCAGCAGCGCAGGGGGCACAGATACGCAGTATTTT
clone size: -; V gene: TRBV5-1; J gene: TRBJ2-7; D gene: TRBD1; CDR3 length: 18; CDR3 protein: CASSVRGTGGASSYEQYF; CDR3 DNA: TGCGCCAGCAGCGTTCGCGGGACAGGGGGTGCCAGCTCCTACGAGCAGTACTTC
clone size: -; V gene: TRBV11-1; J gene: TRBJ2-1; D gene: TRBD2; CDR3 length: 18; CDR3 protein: CASSYGPETSRPIREQFF; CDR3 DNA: TGTGCCAGCAGCTACGGACCCGAGACTAGCAGACCAATCCGCGAGCAGTTCTTC
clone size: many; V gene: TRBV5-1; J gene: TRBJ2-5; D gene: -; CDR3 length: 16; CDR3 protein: CASSLAKGRVAETQYF; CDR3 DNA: TGCGCCAGCAGCTTGGCCAAGGGCCGGGTAGCAGAGACCCAGTACTTC
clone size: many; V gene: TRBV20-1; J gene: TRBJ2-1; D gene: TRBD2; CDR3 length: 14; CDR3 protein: CSAYRLAGDDEQFF; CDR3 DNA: TGCAGTGCCTATAGACTAGCGGGAGACGATGAGCAGTTCTTC
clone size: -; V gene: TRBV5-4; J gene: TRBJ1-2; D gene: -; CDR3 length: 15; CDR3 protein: CASSVRRGLEGGYTF; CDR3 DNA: TGTGCCAGCAGCGTGCGAAGGGGCCTTGAGGGTGGCTACACCTTC
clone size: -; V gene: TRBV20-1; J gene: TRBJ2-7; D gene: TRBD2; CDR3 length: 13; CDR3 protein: CTARSLAGTEQYF; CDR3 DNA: TGCACTGCTAGGAGCCTAGCGGGAACCGAGCAGTACTTC
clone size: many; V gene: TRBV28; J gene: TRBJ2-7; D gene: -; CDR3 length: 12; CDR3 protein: CASSSSQYEQYF; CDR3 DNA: TGTGCCAGCAGCTCGAGTCAGTACGAGCAGTACTTC
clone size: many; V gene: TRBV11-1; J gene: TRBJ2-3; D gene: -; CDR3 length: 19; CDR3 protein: CASSLMGRLREGSTDTQYF; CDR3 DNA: TGTGCCAGCAGCTTAATGGGGCGTTTGCGGGAAGGGAGCACAGATACGCAGTATTTT
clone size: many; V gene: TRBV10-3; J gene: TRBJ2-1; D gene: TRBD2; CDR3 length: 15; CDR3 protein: CAISESTSRNNEQFF; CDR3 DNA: TGTGCCATCAGTGAGTCGACTAGCAGAAACAATGAGCAGTTCTTC
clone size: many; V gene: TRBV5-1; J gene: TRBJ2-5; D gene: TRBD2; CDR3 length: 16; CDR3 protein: CASAWGGKNYQETQYF; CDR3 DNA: TGCGCCAGTGCTTGGGGGGGAAAAAACTACCAAGAGACCCAGTACTTC
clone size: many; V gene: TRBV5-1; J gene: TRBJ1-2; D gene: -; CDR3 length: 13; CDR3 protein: CASRSGNGYGYTF; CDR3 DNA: TGCGCCAGCAGATCGGGAAATGGGTATGGCTACACCTTC
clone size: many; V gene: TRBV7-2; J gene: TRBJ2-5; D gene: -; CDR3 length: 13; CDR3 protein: CASSLELAETQYF; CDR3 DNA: TGTGCCAGCAGCTTAGAGCTAGCAGAGACCCAGTACTTC
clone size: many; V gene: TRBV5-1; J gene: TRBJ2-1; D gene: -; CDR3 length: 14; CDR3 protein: CASSRASSDNEQFF; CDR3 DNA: TGCGCCAGCAGCCGGGCCAGTAGCGACAATGAGCAGTTCTTC
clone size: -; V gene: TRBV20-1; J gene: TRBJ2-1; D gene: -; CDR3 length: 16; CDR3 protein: CSAYSGRELISNEQFF; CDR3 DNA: TGCAGTGCGTATTCGGGGCGAGAATTGATCTCCAATGAGCAGTTCTTC
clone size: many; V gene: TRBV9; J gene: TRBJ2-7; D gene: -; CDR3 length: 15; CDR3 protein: CASSVDEGGTYEQYF; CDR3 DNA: TGTGCCAGCAGCGTAGATGAGGGGGGGACCTACGAGCAGTACTTC
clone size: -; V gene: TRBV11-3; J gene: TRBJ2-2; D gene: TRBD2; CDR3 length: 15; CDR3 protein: CASSPAGGQTGELFF; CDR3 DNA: TGTGCCAGCAGCCCCGCGGGGGGTCAAACCGGGGAGCTGTTTTTT
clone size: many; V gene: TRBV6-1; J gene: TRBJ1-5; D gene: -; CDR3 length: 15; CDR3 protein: CASSVYRNSNQPQHF; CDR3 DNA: TGTGCCAGCAGTGTATACAGGAATAGCAATCAGCCCCAGCATTTT
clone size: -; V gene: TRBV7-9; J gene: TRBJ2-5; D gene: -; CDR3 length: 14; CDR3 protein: CASSFVGVGETQYF; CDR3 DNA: TGTGCCAGCAGCTTCGTTGGGGTTGGGGAGACCCAGTACTTC
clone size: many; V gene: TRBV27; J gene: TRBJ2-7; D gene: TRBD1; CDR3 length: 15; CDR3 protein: CASSLSTGPTYEQYF; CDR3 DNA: TGTGCCAGCAGTTTATCGACAGGGCCGACCTACGAGCAGTACTTC
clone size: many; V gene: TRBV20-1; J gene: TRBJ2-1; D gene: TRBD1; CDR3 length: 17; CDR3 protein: CSAIRQGSYSSYNEQFF; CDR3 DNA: TGCAGTGCTATACGACAGGGGTCCTATAGCTCCTACAATGAGCAGTTCTTC
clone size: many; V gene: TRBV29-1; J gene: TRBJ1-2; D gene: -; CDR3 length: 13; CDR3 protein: CSVAPGTSGGYTF; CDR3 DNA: TGCAGCGTTGCCCCGGGGACGTCGGGCGGCTACACCTTC
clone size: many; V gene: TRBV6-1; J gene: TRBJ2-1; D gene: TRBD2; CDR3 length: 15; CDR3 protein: CASSGTGLASNEQFF; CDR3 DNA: TGTGCCAGCAGTGGGACGGGACTAGCTTCCAATGAGCAGTTCTTC
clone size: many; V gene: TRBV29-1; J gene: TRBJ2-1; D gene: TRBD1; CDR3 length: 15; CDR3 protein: CSVLTGTGVNNEQFF; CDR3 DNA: TGCAGCGTCCTTACCGGGACAGGGGTCAACAATGAGCAGTTCTTC
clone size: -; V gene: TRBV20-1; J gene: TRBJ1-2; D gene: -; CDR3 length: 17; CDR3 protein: CSARDFSMGKETYGYTF; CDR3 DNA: TGCAGTGCTAGAGATTTTAGTATGGGAAAGGAAACGTATGGCTACACCTTC
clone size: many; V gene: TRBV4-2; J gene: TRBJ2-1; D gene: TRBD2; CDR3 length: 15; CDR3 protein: CASSQLAGGRNEQFF; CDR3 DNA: TGTGCCAGCAGCCAACTAGCGGGAGGCCGAAATGAGCAGTTCTTC
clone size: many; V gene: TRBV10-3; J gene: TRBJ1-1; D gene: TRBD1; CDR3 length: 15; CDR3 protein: CAISEGTGMNTEAFF; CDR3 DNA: TGTGCCATCAGCGAGGGGACAGGCATGAACACTGAAGCTTTCTTT
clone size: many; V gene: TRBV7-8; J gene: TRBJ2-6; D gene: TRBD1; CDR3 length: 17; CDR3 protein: CASSLYRGNSGANVLTF; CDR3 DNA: TGTGCCAGCAGCTTATACAGGGGAAACTCTGGGGCCAACGTCCTGACTTTC
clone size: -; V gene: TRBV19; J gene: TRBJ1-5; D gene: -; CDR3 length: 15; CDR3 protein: CASSISLGSNQPQHF; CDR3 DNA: TGTGCCAGTAGTATCTCATTGGGAAGTAATCAGCCCCAGCATTTT
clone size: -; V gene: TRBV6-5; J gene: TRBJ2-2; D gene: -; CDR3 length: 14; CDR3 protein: CASSYRGDTGELFF; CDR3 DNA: TGTGCCAGCAGTTACCGAGGGGACACCGGGGAGCTGTTTTTT
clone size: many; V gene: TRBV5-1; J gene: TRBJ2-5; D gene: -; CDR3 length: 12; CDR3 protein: CASSVPQETQYF; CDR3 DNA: TGCGCCAGCAGCGTCCCCCAAGAGACCCAGTACTTC
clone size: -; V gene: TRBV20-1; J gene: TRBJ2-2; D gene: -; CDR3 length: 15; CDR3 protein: CSASNKAERSGELFF; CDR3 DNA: TGCAGTGCTAGCAACAAGGCAGAGAGATCTGGGGAGCTGTTTTTT
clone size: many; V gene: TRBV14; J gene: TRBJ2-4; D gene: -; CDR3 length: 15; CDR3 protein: CASSPLLDGGNIQYF; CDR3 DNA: TGTGCCAGCAGCCCACTCTTAGACGGAGGAAACATTCAGTACTTC
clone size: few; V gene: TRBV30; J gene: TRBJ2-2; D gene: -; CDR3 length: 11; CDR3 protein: CAWRMQRELFF; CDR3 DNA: TGTGCCTGGAGGATGCAGAGGGAGCTGTTTTTT
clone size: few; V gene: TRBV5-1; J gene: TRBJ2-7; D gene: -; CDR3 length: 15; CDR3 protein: CASSLDQSQGYEQYF; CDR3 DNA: TGCGCCAGCAGCTTGGATCAGTCCCAGGGGTACGAGCAGTACTTC
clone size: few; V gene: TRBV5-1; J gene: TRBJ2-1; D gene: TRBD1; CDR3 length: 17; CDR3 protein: CASSLATTGGMRNEQFF; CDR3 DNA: TGCGCCAGCAGCTTGGCGACGACAGGGGGCATGAGGAATGAGCAGTTCTTC
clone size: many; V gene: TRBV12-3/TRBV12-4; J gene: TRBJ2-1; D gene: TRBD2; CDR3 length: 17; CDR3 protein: CASSLGAGGIAYNEQFF; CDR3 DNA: TGTGCCAGCAGTCTGGGCGCGGGAGGAATTGCCTACAATGAGCAGTTCTTC